This T cell receptor (beta chain) was captured in a study of blood T cell repertoires in COVID-19. Study-level background: Material from acute and convalescent COVID-19 was sourced from the United States, Italy and Spain. The cDNA or gDNA used as material had been derived from T cells, B-cell-depleted T cells, or PBMCs.

CDR1 and CDR2 from the germline V gene are SGHDT and YYEEEE. This CDR3 comprises 15 residues. The V gene end was trimmed by 4 bases and the J gene end by 0 bases; junction bases not matched to a gene: 4. Original analysis: Reference gene primer amplification in the assay estimated nucleated cell counts. The repertoire was sequenced with immunoSEQ multiplex PCR; TCRdb's copy has only in-frame clones and lacks some. That table gives V, J and clone size, and the DNA gave D and trimming. The repertoire holds roughly 140,000 clones, approximately 80% seen once, with under 0.75% in the top ten. This chain joins TRBV5-6 and TRBJ2-1; the match to TRBD1 covers 7 bases. The TCR sequence derives from a man between 60 and 75 years old with acute or convalescent COVID-19. What was sequenced was peripheral blood. CDR3 coding DNA: TGTGCCAGCAGCCCAGGGGGTGCCTCCTACAATGAGCAGTTCTTC. This gives the protein CASSPGGASYNEQFF.